This T cell receptor beta chain was recorded in a study of breast tumors, draining lymph nodes, adjacent tissues. With regard to this clonotype: A much more abundant neighbour one base away suggests this may be a read error.

A single record per CDR3 protein comes from TCRdb applying MiXCR to the multiplex PCR reads. The top ten hold about 1% of the sample, which has approximately 280,000 distinct CDR3 sequences, about 33% seen once. This CDR3 has 16 residues. Germline V lookup: CDR1 SGHAT, CDR2 FQNNGV. V was pared by 5 bases and J by 9 bases, with 11 bases of the junction left unmatched. The lymph nodes were axillary draining lymph nodes from breast cancer patients. Source material: axillary lymph node tissue. The clonotype was recovered from a female donor with breast cancer. Some clones in this sample may be carry-over from other donors' samples. The chain employs TRBV11-2 and TRBJ1-6, with 9 nucleotides matching TRBD1. The CDR3 DNA reads TGTGCCAGCAGCCCCTGGACAGGGGCCTTAGTTTCACCCCTCCACTTT. It translates to CASSPWTGALVSPLHF.